Presented here are 13 T cell receptor beta chains from one specimen sequenced in a study of cytomegalovirus exposure and HLA in healthy donors. The protocol was immunoSEQ multiplex PCR, while the TCRdb copy is restricted to in-frame clones and leaves out a portion. The table includes some 260,000 clones, around 90% detected once. Sample: PBMCs. These receptors originate from a woman in her thirties in good health and CMV-seronegative.

V is TRBV2 and J is TRBJ2-5; a possible D gene is TRBD2 (6 bases). V was cut by 4 bases and J by 5 bases, with 11 bases left in between. CDR1 is SNHLY and CDR2 is FYNNEI in the germline V gene. The length of the CDR3 is 13 residues. CDR3 sequence reads: CASSGEAEETQYF. CDR3 nucleotides: TGTGCCAGCAGTGGGGAGGCGGAGGAGACCCAGTACTTC.

This chain uses TRBV7-9 with TRBJ2-1; D unresolved. The CDR3 runs 15 residues. Trimming removed 6 bases at V and 7 bases at J, with 19 bases between. The germline CDR1 and CDR2 sequences are SEHNR and FQNEAQ (reference sequence). The CDR3 sequence: CASSFSLRVRNEQFF. The CDR3 DNA sequence: TGTGCCAGCAGTTTCTCCCTTAGGGTACGGAATGAGCAGTTCTTC.

The chain combines TRBV28 with TRBJ1-5, with D unclear. V was pared by 5 bases and J by 4 bases, with 9 bases between. Germline V lookup: CDR1 MDHEN, CDR2 SYDVKM. This CDR3 has 13 residues. The CDR3 protein is CASSQPPNQPQHF. CDR3 sequence (DNA): TGTGCCAGCAGTCAACCCCCGAATCAGCCCCAGCATTTT.

Only one count was recorded for this clone. V usage is TRBV6-5 and J usage is TRBJ2-7; either TRBD1 or TRBD2 may fit D (5 bases each). The CDR3 totals 14 residues. CDR1 MNHEY and CDR2 SVGAGI come from the germline V gene. Trimming took off 10 bases at V and 2 bases at J, with 18 bases between the two ends. As DNA, the CDR3 is TGTGCCACCAAGGGCAGGGAGTTCCCCTACGAGCAGTACTTC. This translates into CATKGREFPYEQYF.

V and J are TRBV10-3 and TRBJ2-7, with D perhaps TRBD1 (6 bases). In germline, CDR1 is ENHRY, CDR2 SYGVKD. The CDR3 totals 14 residues. The ends were cut back, 0 bases at V and 6 bases at J, with 12 bases in the middle. The CDR3 sequence is CAISESQGNGEQYF. The CDR3 DNA reads as TGTGCCATCAGTGAGTCTCAGGGGAATGGCGAGCAGTACTTC.

The V and J genes are TRBV29-1 and TRBJ2-1; D might be TRBD2 (5 bases). This CDR3 spans 14 amino acids. CDR1 and CDR2 (germline): SQVTM, ANQGSEA. V was trimmed by 3 bases and J by 5 bases, leaving 14 bases between them. The CDR3: CSVEVSGWDNEQFF. The DNA of the CDR3 is TGCAGCGTTGAGGTTTCGGGGTGGGACAATGAGCAGTTCTTC.

The rearrangement uses TRBV6-5 and TRBJ2-3; D unresolved. CDR1 is MNHEY, CDR2 SVGAGI, per germline. V was shortened by 4 bases and J by 14 bases, with 10 bases between the two germline ends. The length of the CDR3 is 10 residues. Here the CDR3 reads CASSSLIRYF. The CDR3 nucleotides read TGTGCCAGCAGTTCCTTAATACGGTATTTT.

The rearrangement uses TRBV28 and TRBJ2-7; either TRBD1 or TRBD2 may supply D (6 bases each). V lost 6 bases, J lost 1 base, and 16 bases lay in between. Germline loops: CDR1 MDHEN, CDR2 SYDVKM. CDR3 length: 15 residues. The CDR3 loop is CASSYRGGLSYEQYF. The CDR3, as DNA: TGTGCCAGCAGCTACCGAGGGGGACTTTCCTACGAGCAGTACTTC.

This chain connects TRBV7-9 to TRBJ2-7, with TRBD2 as a possible D gene (6 bases). With 2 bases removed from V and 6 bases from J, the gap between germline ends came to 20 bases. CDR1 is SEHNR, CDR2 FQNEAQ, per germline (reference sequence). The CDR3 spans 16 residues. CDR3 loop: CASSLYLGSGITEQYF. CDR3 DNA: TGTGCCAGCAGCTTATACCTCGGTAGCGGCATAACCGAGCAGTACTTC.

V and J are TRBV4-1 and TRBJ1-1, with TRBD1 identical over 9 bases. With 0 bases clipped from V and 6 bases from J, the junction kept 14 bases outside the gene matches. The CDR3 length is 18 residues. Germline V gene lookup returns CDR1 MGHRA and CDR2 YSYEKL. CDR3 sequence: CASSQDPLGTGSFSEAFF. In nucleotides, the CDR3 is TGCGCCAGCAGCCAAGATCCCCTCGGGACAGGGTCTTTTTCTGAAGCTTTCTTT.

The chain joins TRBV29-1 to TRBJ2-5, with 7 bases aligning to TRBD2. TRBJ2-7 matches the DNA end more closely, so the J call is doubtful. Germline CDR1 is SQVTM and CDR2 is ANQGSEA. The CDR3 has 14 residues. CDR3 loop: CSVAAGAPPYEQYF. CDR3 in DNA: TGCAGCGTTGCGGCGGGAGCCCCCCCCTACGAGCAGTACTTC.

This clone was counted a single time. The rearrangement joins TRBV27 to TRBJ2-3; the D call may be TRBD1 or TRBD2 (5 bases each). Germline assignment: CDR1 MNHEY and CDR2 SMNVEV (reference sequence). Trimming took off 0 bases at V and 3 bases at J, with 10 bases between the two ends. This CDR3 is 15 amino acids long. Here the CDR3 reads CASSLSGVGTDTQYF. In DNA, the CDR3 is TGTGCCAGCAGTTTATCGGGGGTCGGGACAGATACGCAGTATTTT.

V usage is TRBV18 and J usage is TRBJ2-5; 7 bases match TRBD1. The germline CDR1 and CDR2 sequences are KGHSH and LQKENI. The CDR3 is 14 residues long. J was trimmed by 1 base and V by 3 bases; bases with no gene match: 2. DNA for the CDR3: TGTGCCAGCTCACCCGACAGGGTCCAAGAGACCCAGTACTTC. Encoded protein: CASSPDRVQETQYF.